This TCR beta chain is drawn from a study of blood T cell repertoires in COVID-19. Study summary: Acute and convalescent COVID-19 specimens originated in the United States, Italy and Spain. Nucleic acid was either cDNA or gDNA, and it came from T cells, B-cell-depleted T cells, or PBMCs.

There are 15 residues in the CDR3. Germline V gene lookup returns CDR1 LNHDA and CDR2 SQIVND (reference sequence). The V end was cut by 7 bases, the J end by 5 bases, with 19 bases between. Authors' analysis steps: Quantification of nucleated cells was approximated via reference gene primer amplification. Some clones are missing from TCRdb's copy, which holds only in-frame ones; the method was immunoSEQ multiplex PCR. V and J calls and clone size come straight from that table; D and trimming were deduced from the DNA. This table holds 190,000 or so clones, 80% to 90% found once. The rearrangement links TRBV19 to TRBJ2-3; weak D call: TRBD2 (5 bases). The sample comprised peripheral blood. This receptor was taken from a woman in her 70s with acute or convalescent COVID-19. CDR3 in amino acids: CASKVTGSRRDTQYF. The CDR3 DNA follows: TGTGCCAGTAAGGTGACGGGGTCCCGCCGAGATACGCAGTATTTT.